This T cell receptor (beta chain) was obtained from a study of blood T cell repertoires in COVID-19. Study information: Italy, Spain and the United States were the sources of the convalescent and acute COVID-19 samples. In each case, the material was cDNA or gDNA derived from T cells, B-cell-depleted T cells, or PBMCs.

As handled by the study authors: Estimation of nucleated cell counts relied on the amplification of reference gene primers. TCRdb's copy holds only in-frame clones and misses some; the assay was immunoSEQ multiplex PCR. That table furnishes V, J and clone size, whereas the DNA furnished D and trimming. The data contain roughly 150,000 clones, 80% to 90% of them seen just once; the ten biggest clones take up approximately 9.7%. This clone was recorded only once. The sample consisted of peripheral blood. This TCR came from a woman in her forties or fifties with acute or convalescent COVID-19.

The CDR3 region is CASSKQKKPTGEQFF. CDR3 DNA sequence: TGTGCCAGCAGCAAACAAAAGAAGCCGACAGGCGAGCAGTTCTTC. V usage is TRBV21-1 and J usage is TRBJ2-1; the table assigns TRBD1, which was not confirmed against the DNA. TRBV21-1 is an annotated pseudogene. This CDR3 is 15 amino acids long.